These 10 T cell receptor beta chains originate from one sample sequenced in a study of T cell repertoires and leukemia-associated antigens. TCRdb redid the calling of the 5' RACE reads with MiXCR, one entry per CDR3 protein. This table has roughly 13,000 distinct CDR3 sequences, approximately 37% appearing once. What these receptors recognize is not known. The sequenced sample was CD3+ T cells sorted from blood and cultured. The origin of the receptors is a female donor in good health.

This clonotype is termed medium-sized. This sequence joins TRBV6-5 and TRBJ2-1; D is ambiguous. With 2 bases removed from V and 0 bases from J, the gap between germline ends came to 8 bases. The CDR3 is 15 amino acids. Per the germline V gene, CDR1 is MNHEY and CDR2 is SVGAGI. CDR3 sequence reads: CASSYGRNSYNEQFF. The CDR3 DNA reads TGTGCCAGCAGTTACGGGCGGAACTCCTACAATGAGCAGTTCTTC.

This clonotype is classed as medium-sized. The V and J genes are TRBV20-1 and TRBJ2-5; TRBD1 might be the D (5 bases). V lost 6 bases, J lost 2 bases, and 16 bases lay in between. Germline CDR1 is DFQATT and CDR2 is SNEGSKA (reference sequence). The CDR3 is 14 amino acids. The CDR3 DNA reads TGCAGTGCGGCAAGACAGCGAACACAAGAGACCCAGTACTTC. This codes for CSAARQRTQETQYF.

In this sample, this clonotype turned up many times. This sequence joins TRBV7-3 and TRBJ2-2; D is perhaps TRBD2 (6 bases). CDR1 SGHTA and CDR2 FQGTGA come from the germline V gene. V gave up 5 bases and J gave up 1 base, with 8 bases separating them. CDR3 size: 14 residues. The chain's CDR3 is CASSRSGNTGELFF. The CDR3 nucleotides are TGTGCCAGCAGCCGTAGCGGGAACACCGGGGAGCTGTTTTTT. Variable domain in full (rest from reference TRBV7-3 and TRBJ2-2): GAGVSQTPSNKVTEKGKYVELRCDPISGHTALYWYRQSLGQGPEFLIYFQGTGAADDSGLPNDRFFAVRPEGSVSTLKIQRTERGDSAVYLCASSRSGNTGELFFGEGSRLTVL.

V usage is TRBV7-8 and J usage is TRBJ1-1, with D unresolved. Trimming removed 3 bases at V and 2 bases at J, with 7 bases between. The CDR3 has 13 residues. CDR1 and CDR2 (germline): SGHVS, FQNEAQ. CDR3 region: CASSFRFNTEAFF. The DNA of the CDR3 is TGTGCCAGCAGCTTCAGGTTTAACACTGAAGCTTTCTTT.

The V gene is TRBV29-1, the J gene TRBJ2-5; D is possibly TRBD2 (5 bases). The CDR3 length is 14 residues. CDR1 and CDR2 from the germline V gene are SQVTM and ANQGSEA. Here the CDR3 reads CSAEDSGSGETQYF. The DNA for the CDR3 is TGCAGTGCTGAAGATTCGGGATCGGGGGAGACCCAGTACTTC.

Worth noting for this clonotype: One end of the junction is discordant with germline, which a read error may explain. The chain employs TRBV7-8 and TRBJ1-5; no firm D call. The CDR3 length is 15 residues. CDR1 and CDR2 (germline): SGHVS, FQNEAQ. This CDR3 reads CASSLAAHSNRPQHF. DNA of the CDR3: TGTGCCAGCAGCTTAGCAGCCCATAGCAATCGGCCCCAGCATTTT.

This clonotype was recorded at least ten times. J is TRBJ2-5 and V is TRBV5-5; the D is unclear. Trimming stripped 5 bases from V and 1 base from J, with 12 bases between. The CDR3 is 14 residues long. Germline values: CDR1 SGHKS, CDR2 YYEKEE (reference sequence). CDR3 sequence (DNA): TGTGCCAGCAGTCAGAGACCAAGCCAAGAGACCCAGTACTTC. It is translated as CASSQRPSQETQYF.

The V call is TRBV18, the J call TRBJ2-1; D is perhaps TRBD1 (5 bases). Germline lookup yields CDR1 KGHSH and CDR2 LQKENI. V lost 4 bases and J 3 bases, leaving 10 bases between the germline ends. The CDR3 is 14 amino acids. The CDR3 DNA follows: TGTGCCAGCTCACAGGGGCGAAACTACAATGAGCAGTTCTTC. Its translation: CASSQGRNYNEQFF.

This clonotype was seen at least ten times. The chain combines TRBV9 with TRBJ2-7; D is perhaps TRBD2 (6 bases). The germline CDR1 and CDR2 sequences are SGDLS and YYNGEE. This CDR3 is built from 14 residues. Trimming removed 0 bases from V and 0 bases from J, with 7 bases in between. CDR3: CASSVDGSSYEQYF. The CDR3 region has the DNA TGTGCCAGCAGCGTAGACGGGAGCTCCTACGAGCAGTACTTC.

This clonotype is termed medium-sized. V and J are TRBV4-2 and TRBJ2-3; D is ambiguous. This CDR3 is built from 13 residues. CDR1 and CDR2 (germline): LGHNA, YNFKEQ. V was clipped by 2 bases and J by 4 bases, with 7 bases between them. The DNA for the CDR3 is TGTGCCAGCAGCCAATCTCGGGCAGATACGCAGTATTTT. Translation: CASSQSRADTQYF.